This T cell receptor beta chain was documented in a study of early T cells in non-severe SARS-CoV-2 infection. Across the study: Whole-blood bulk RNA, unsorted, was sequenced, and chains were unpaired.

Germline CDR1 reads SGHTA; CDR2 reads FQGNSA. The CDR3 spans 15 residues. The V end lost 1 base, the J end lost 3 bases, and 12 bases lay between the germline ends. Individual cDNA molecules were tagged with unique molecular identifiers, the study reported. TCRdb re-called the 5' RACE reads with MiXCR, one entry per CDR3 protein. The sample consists of more than 95,000 distinct CDR3 sequences, about 10% of them appearing once. The study's findings and limits: VDJdb matching favored anti-spike CD8 responses, missing private and CD4 specificities.

This clonotype has just a few counts. Its antigen is as yet unknown. The chain has TRBV7-2 and TRBJ1-1; TRBD1 is a possible D gene (6 bases). The clonotype was recovered from an adult who was a healthcare worker with PCR-confirmed SARS-CoV-2 infection or an uninfected control (not recorded which). Sequencing used whole blood, obtained at baseline. The CDR3 DNA sequence: TGTGCCAGCAGCTTAGAGGGGGATTGGGACACTGAAGCTTTCTTT. It translates to CASSLEGDWDTEAFF.